The 25 T cell receptor beta chains below come from one sample, sequenced in a study of shared clonotypes between healthy human individuals. Generated by immunoSEQ multiplex PCR, the TCRdb table keeps only in-frame clones and is missing some. The data show 70,000 to 95,000 clones, 50% to 70% seen once. Material for sequencing was memory CD8+ T cells sorted from blood. The subset is: CD45RO+ cells pooled with CCR7-negative TemRA cells. These TCRs come from a man aged 25-40 years in good health.

This sequence joins TRBV27 and TRBJ2-2; D gene uncertain. The CDR3 totals 14 residues. Trimming removed 2 bases at V and 2 bases at J, with 6 bases between. Looked up from germline, CDR1 is MNHEY and CDR2 is SMNVEV (reference sequence). The CDR3 protein is CASSLGSNTGELFF. DNA for the CDR3: TGTGCCAGCAGTTTAGGATCCAACACCGGGGAGCTGTTTTTT.

This clone was detected only a few times. The J gene is TRBJ2-6, the V gene TRBV27; D ambiguous. With 2 bases removed from V and 1 base from J, the gap between germline ends came to 3 bases. The CDR3 is 14 residues long. Per the germline V gene, CDR1 is MNHEY and CDR2 is SMNVEV (reference sequence). For the CDR3, the DNA is TGTGCCAGCAGTTTACGGTCTGGGGCCAACGTCCTGACTTTC. It codes for CASSLRSGANVLTF.

The chain recombines TRBV11-2 with TRBJ1-1; tentative D call: TRBD1 (5 bases). V was pared by 8 bases and J by 4 bases, with 20 bases between. Looked up from germline, CDR1 is SGHAT and CDR2 is FQNNGV. The CDR3 contains 15 residues. CDR3 residues: CASSLGGVRGTEAFF. The CDR3 DNA is TGTGCCAGCTCCCTAGGCGGCGTGAGGGGCACTGAAGCTTTCTTT.

This rearrangement joins TRBV21-1 to TRBJ2-2; the table's D gene call, TRBD2, was not cross checked with the DNA. TRBV21-1 is a pseudogene segment. The CDR3 runs 18 residues. The CDR3 region has the DNA TGTGCCAGCAGCAATACCCTGACTAGCGGGAGGCGGACCGGGGAGCTGTTTTTT. Encoded protein: CASSNTLTSGRRTGELFF.

The chain employs TRBV4-3 and TRBJ2-1; D perhaps matches TRBD1 (6 bases). The CDR3 spans 15 residues. Germline lookup yields CDR1 LGHNA and CDR2 YSLEER. V lost 0 bases, J lost 7 bases, and 13 bases lay in between. The CDR3 coding sequence is TGCGCCAGCAGCCAAGATAAAGGACAGAGGAATGAGCAGTTCTTC. This codes for CASSQDKGQRNEQFF.

The gene calls are TRBV4-3 and TRBJ2-1, with TRBD2 matching over 8 bases. In germline, CDR1 is LGHNA, CDR2 YSLEER. The trim removed 5 bases at V and 8 bases at J, leaving 11 bases unmatched. The CDR3 has 15 residues. CDR3 DNA sequence: TGCGCCAGCAGCGCCCCCGGGACTAGTAACGATGAGCAGTTCTTC. Translation: CASSAPGTSNDEQFF.

The genes are TRBV6-5 and TRBJ1-2; D not certain. Germline V gives CDR1 MNHEY, CDR2 SVGAGI. CDR3 length equals 12 residues. Trimming took off 6 bases at V and 3 bases at J, with 8 bases between the two ends. CDR3 nucleotides: TGTGCCAGCAGAGAGAGGGACTATGGCTACACCTTC. This codes for CASRERDYGYTF.

The V gene is TRBV9, the J gene TRBJ2-7; 13 bases are shared with TRBD2. The CDR3 is made up of 17 amino acids. With 4 bases clipped from V and 5 bases from J, the junction kept 12 bases outside the gene matches. Germline loops: CDR1 SGDLS, CDR2 YYNGEE. In DNA form, the CDR3 reads TGTGCCAGCAGCCCTGGACTAGCGGGAGTGATAATCGACGAGCAGTACTTC. Amino acids: CASSPGLAGVIIDEQYF. Full variable domain (rest looked up from reference TRBV9 and TRBJ2-7): DSGVTQTPKHLITATGQRVTLRCSPRSGDLSVYWYQQSLDQGLQFLIQYYNGEERAKGNILERFSAQQFPDLHSELNLSSLELGDSALYFCASSPGLAGVIIDEQYFGPGTRLTVT.

This sequence joins TRBV19 and TRBJ1-5; tentative D call: TRBD1 (5 bases). This CDR3 is 15 amino acids long. V shed 6 bases and J shed 0 bases, with 12 bases lying between them. Germline V gene data show CDR1 as LNHDA and CDR2 as SQIVND (reference sequence). CDR3 bases: TGTGCCAGTAGGATGGGACGGTATAGCAATCAGCCCCAGCATTTT. This encodes CASRMGRYSNQPQHF.

This sequence joins TRBV7-9 and TRBJ2-1; D may be TRBD1 (6 bases). The CDR3 loop spans 15 amino acids. V gave up 6 bases and J gave up 5 bases, with 17 bases separating them. Germline CDR1 and CDR2: SEHNR and FQNEAQ (reference sequence). Here the CDR3 DNA reads TGTGCCAGCAGGGGACCGGGACAAAGAGACAATGAGCAGTTCTTC. It encodes CASRGPGQRDNEQFF.

This clone has a handful of counts. The rearrangement links TRBV29-1 to TRBJ2-2; D gene ambiguous. CDR3 length: 13 amino acids. Germline lookup yields CDR1 SQVTM and CDR2 ANQGSEA. Between the trimmed V and J ends, which lost 8 bases and 1 base, there was a span of 11 bases. The DNA for the CDR3 is TGCAGCTTCCCTTGGGAGAACACCGGGGAGCTGTTTTTT. Residues: CSFPWENTGELFF.

The chain employs TRBV9 and TRBJ2-3; D gene unclear. Between the trimmed V and J ends, which lost 4 bases and 4 bases, there was a span of 13 bases. Looked up from germline, CDR1 is SGDLS and CDR2 is YYNGEE. The CDR3 covers 14 residues. As DNA, the CDR3 is TGTGCCAGCAGCTTAAGACATGGCGCAGATACGCAGTATTTT. Translating gives CASSLRHGADTQYF.

The CDR3 nucleotides read TGTGCCAGCAGCCAAGGGGGGCCTTGGGAGACCCAGTACTTC. This sequence encodes CASSQGGPWETQYF. The V call is TRBV14, the J call TRBJ2-5, with D possibly matching TRBD1 (6 bases). Looked up from germline, CDR1 is SGHDN and CDR2 is FVKESK. The CDR3 length is 14 residues. Trimming shortened V by 1 base and J by 5 bases, and 11 bases separated the two germline ends. Full variable domain (remainder filled in from reference TRBV14 and TRBJ2-5): EAGVTQFPSHSVIEKGQTVTLRCDPISGHDNLYWYRRVMGKEIKFLLHFVKESKQDESGMPNNRFLAERTGGTYSTLKVQPAELEDSGVYFCASSQGGPWETQYFGPGTRLLVL.

The genes are TRBV14 and TRBJ2-5; TRBD1 agrees at 7 bases. This CDR3 comprises 19 residues. Germline values: CDR1 SGHDN, CDR2 FVKESK. Trimming cost V 5 bases and J 7 bases; bases outside gene matches: 25. CDR3 nucleotide sequence: TGTGCCAGCAGCTCTGCTCCTATTTGGGACAGCTCTATACGATGGACCCAGTACTTC. It yields the protein CASSSAPIWDSSIRWTQYF.

The chain is built from TRBV19 and TRBJ1-4; D is ambiguous. This CDR3 is 13 amino acids long. V was shortened by 4 bases and J by 10 bases, with 13 bases between the two germline ends. Germline V gene sequence: CDR1 LNHDA, CDR2 SQIVND (reference sequence). The chain's CDR3 is CASSRTVVGKLFF. The CDR3 nucleotides are TGTGCCAGTAGTAGGACGGTGGTTGGAAAACTGTTTTTT.

The rearrangement links TRBV9 to TRBJ2-1; no clear D. Trimming stripped 0 bases from V and 8 bases from J, with 18 bases between. The length of the CDR3 is 16 residues. Germline loops: CDR1 SGDLS, CDR2 YYNGEE. The CDR3 nucleotides read TGTGCCAGCAGCGTAGGAAACTGGGGTGGAGTGGATGAGCAGTTCTTC. It specifies CASSVGNWGGVDEQFF.

This clone was seen a handful of times. The gene calls are TRBV18 and TRBJ1-2, with 7 nucleotides matching TRBD1. This CDR3 comprises 10 residues. The V segment lost 8 bases and the J segment 7 bases; nucleotides outside the gene matches: 1. Germline V gene data show CDR1 as KGHSH and CDR2 as LQKENI. CDR3 sequence: CASRGLGYTF. The CDR3 nucleotides are TGTGCCAGCAGGGGGCTTGGCTACACCTTC.

This clone appeared a few times. J is TRBJ2-5 and V is TRBV9, with a weak D call TRBD2 (6 bases). Deletions cut 4 bases from V and 4 bases from J, with 14 bases between. The germline CDR1 and CDR2 sequences are SGDLS and YYNGEE. The CDR3 extends over 14 amino acids. The CDR3 here is CASSQRRAGETQYF. The CDR3 nucleotides read TGTGCCAGCAGCCAAAGGAGGGCCGGAGAGACCCAGTACTTC.

The V gene is TRBV29-1, the J gene TRBJ2-1; possible D gene TRBD2, 5 bases. The germline CDR1 and CDR2 sequences are SQVTM and ANQGSEA. V was pared by 5 bases and J by 0 bases, with 11 bases between. CDR3 length: 14 amino acids. CDR3 in amino acids: CSVILGSSYNEQFF. CDR3 nucleotide sequence: TGCAGCGTTATATTAGGGAGCTCCTACAATGAGCAGTTCTTC.

The chain carries TRBV30 and TRBJ1-5, with 7 bases identical to TRBD1. This CDR3 is 14 amino acids long. J gave up 4 bases and V 3 bases, and 6 bases lay outside the gene matches. Germline CDR1 GTSNPN, CDR2 SVGIG (reference sequence). This CDR3 is CAWRDRVRNQPQHF. CDR3 sequence (DNA): TGTGCCTGGAGAGACAGGGTTCGGAATCAGCCCCAGCATTTT.

The count of this clone is one. V and J are TRBV7-2 and TRBJ2-2, with 10 bases identical to TRBD2. This CDR3 comprises 15 residues. Per germline, CDR1 SGHTA and CDR2 FQGNSA. Germline trimming cut 1 base from V and 8 bases from J; bases unmatched to any gene: 4. Written as DNA, the CDR3 is TGTGCCAGCAGCTTAGTAAGCGGGAGGGATGGGGAGCTGTTTTTT. As protein: CASSLVSGRDGELFF. Full variable domain (outside the CDR3, taken from reference TRBV7-2 and TRBJ2-2): GAGVSQSPSNKVTEKGKDVELRCDPISGHTALYWYRQSLGQGLEFLIYFQGNSAPDKSGLPSDRFSAERTGGSVSTLTIQRTQQEDSAVYLCASSLVSGRDGELFFGEGSRLTVL.

The chain recombines TRBV10-3 with TRBJ2-7; possible D gene TRBD2, 7 bases. This CDR3 is built from 15 residues. In germline, CDR1 is ENHRY, CDR2 SYGVKD. Trimming removed 0 bases from V and 3 bases from J, with 12 bases in between. This CDR3 is CAISESGGADYEQYF. In nucleotides, the CDR3 is TGTGCCATCAGTGAGTCTGGGGGGGCCGACTACGAGCAGTACTTC.

The chain recombines TRBV27 with TRBJ2-1; the D gene is possibly TRBD2 (7 bases). Per germline, CDR1 MNHEY and CDR2 SMNVEV (reference sequence). The germline V and J ends were trimmed by 2 bases and 6 bases, with 11 bases remaining between them. This CDR3 region has 14 residues. This chain's CDR3 is CASSLTGRVNEQFF. In nucleotides, the CDR3 is TGTGCCAGCAGTTTAACAGGGAGGGTCAATGAGCAGTTCTTC.

The V and J genes are TRBV6-1 and TRBJ2-1; tentative D call: TRBD1 (6 bases). The germline V gene has CDR1 MNHNS and CDR2 SASEGT. CDR3 size: 15 residues. Trimming removed 1 base at V and 1 base at J, with 8 bases between. The chain's CDR3 is CASSEVGTSYNEQFF. CDR3 DNA sequence: TGTGCCAGCAGTGAAGTAGGGACATCCTACAATGAGCAGTTCTTC.

V gene TRBV7-9 combines with J gene TRBJ2-1; D uncertain. Trimming shortened V by 1 base and J by 5 bases, and 9 bases separated the two germline ends. CDR1 and CDR2 (germline): SEHNR, FQNEAQ (reference sequence). The CDR3 is 14 amino acids. The CDR3 region has the DNA TGTGCCAGCAGCTTAGTGGCGGTCGACAATGAGCAGTTCTTC. Protein product: CASSLVAVDNEQFF.